A selection of T cell receptor beta chains follows, all from one sample in a study of T cell responses to AZD1222 COVID-19 vaccine. TCRdb keeps only in-frame clones here, not all; method: immunoSEQ multiplex PCR. The sample records some 150,000 clones, just over 85% being singletons. Sample: peripheral blood, taken 28 days after the second AZD1222 dose. These receptors were collected from an adult who received the AZD1222 COVID-19 vaccine. Both conserved end residues are part of each CDR3. The order of the fields is J gene, clone size, D gene, V gene, CDR3 DNA, CDR3 protein. The D gene is left open where the match is weak. Clone size, where shown, is once, few, many, or a class for clones that have expanded.

TRBJ2-7 | - | TRBD2 | TRBV11-3 | TGTGCCAGCAGCTTAGAAAGCGGGAGAGGCTACGAGCAGTACTTC | CASSLESGRGYEQYF
TRBJ1-1 | once | - | TRBV7-9 | TGTGCCAGCAGCTCGGGGGCCCTGGAGACTGAAGCTTTCTTT | CASSSGALETEAFF
TRBJ1-2 | - | TRBD1 | TRBV7-2 | TGTGCCAGCAGCTCCCGGACAGGGAACTATGGCTACACCTTC | CASSSRTGNYGYTF
TRBJ2-3 | - | TRBD1 | TRBV9 | TGTGCCAGCAGCGCCCGACAGGGTCCAGATACGCAGTATTTT | CASSARQGPDTQYF
TRBJ1-2 | - | - | TRBV12-5 | TGTGCTAGTGGTTTGGGACCGGCTAACTATGGCTACACCTTC | CASGLGPANYGYTF
TRBJ1-2 | - | - | TRBV29-1 | TGCAGCGTTGGGTGGAGGGGCTATGGCTACACCTTC | CSVGWRGYGYTF
TRBJ2-1 | - | TRBD2 | TRBV2 | TGTGCCAGCTCTTCCTCGACTAGCTGGAAGGATGAGCAGTTCTTC | CASSSSTSWKDEQFF
TRBJ2-3 | - | - | TRBV5-1 | TGCGCCAGCACTCTGCTGGGCACAGATACGCAGTATTTT | CASTLLGTDTQYF
TRBJ2-1 | - | - | TRBV28 | TGTGCCAGCAGTGGGGGACTCCTCGTCCGCGATGAGCAGTTCTTC | CASSGGLLVRDEQFF
TRBJ2-2 | - | TRBD1 | TRBV28 | TGTGCCAGCACCCTTTACAGGGGGGACACCGGGGAGCTGTTTTTT | CASTLYRGDTGELFF
TRBJ1-4 | few | - | TRBV25-1 | TGTGCCAGCAGTCGGGGGACCTATAATGAAAAACTGTTTTTT | CASSRGTYNEKLFF
TRBJ1-4 | - | - | TRBV10-1 | TGCGCCAGCAGTGATGGGGTACCGGGACAAGATGAAAAACTGTTTTTT | CASSDGVPGQDEKLFF
TRBJ2-3 | - | - | TRBV19 | TGTGCCAGTAGTTCTGAGCAGTTGACAGATACGCAGTATTTT | CASSSEQLTDTQYF
TRBJ1-5 | - | - | TRBV27 | TGTGCCAGCAGTCACCTCGGGACCAATCAGCCCCAGCATTTT | CASSHLGTNQPQHF
TRBJ2-3 | - | - | TRBV3-1/TRBV3-2 | TGTGCCAGCAGCCAAGGAGGGGCAGATACGCAGTATTTT | CASSQGGADTQYF
TRBJ1-2 | - | - | TRBV6-4 | TGTGCCAGCAGTCCTGGGACGGGAAACTATGGCTACACCTTC | CASSPGTGNYGYTF
TRBJ1-2 | - | TRBD1 | TRBV9 | TGTGCCAGCAGCGCAGGCCTAGGGGGCTCGGGCTATGGCTACACCTTC | CASSAGLGGSGYGYTF
TRBJ1-1 | - | - | TRBV7-6 | TGTGCCAGCAGCGGTAGTGGGACCCTGAACACTGAAGCTTTCTTT | CASSGSGTLNTEAFF
TRBJ1-4 | - | - | TRBV29-1 | TGCAGCGCCGGGCTGGATGAAAAACTGTTTTTT | CSAGLDEKLFF
TRBJ2-5 | - | - | TRBV7-8 | TGTGCCAGCAGCTTAGAGGTGCAGGTAAAGACCCAGTACTTC | CASSLEVQVKTQYF
TRBJ1-1 | - | TRBD1 | TRBV2 | TGTGCCAGCAGCTCCGGGACAGGGGGTACCAACACTGAAGCTTTCTTT | CASSSGTGGTNTEAFF
TRBJ1-5 | - | - | TRBV5-4 | TGTGCCAGCAGCTTAGGGGGGTTAGGCCAGCCCCAGCATTTT | CASSLGGLGQPQHF
TRBJ2-2 | - | - | TRBV7-9 | TGTGCCAGCAGCTTAGAACCCGGGGAGCTGTTTTTT | CASSLEPGELFF
TRBJ2-1 | - | TRBD2 | TRBV4-1 | TGCGCCAGCAGCCCTAGGGGGACTAGCGGGAGGTTAAGCTCCTACAATGAGCAGTTCTTC | CASSPRGTSGRLSSYNEQFF
TRBJ1-2 | - | - | TRBV5-8 | TGTGCCAGCAGCTTGGAGGGCCCCCTCCGGTATGGCTACACCTTC | CASSLEGPLRYGYTF
TRBJ2-2 | - | - | TRBV29-1 | TGCAGCGTTGGGCAGGGGCAAGCCGGGGAGCTGTTTTTT | CSVGQGQAGELFF
TRBJ1-2 | - | - | TRBV12-3/TRBV12-4 | TGTGCCAGCAGTCGGGAGCTAGGGGGCTACACCTTC | CASSRELGGYTF
TRBJ2-3 | - | - | TRBV9 | TGTGCCAGCACCTTCCGCCCCGGGGCGGAGGGCAGCACAGATACGCAGTATTTT | CASTFRPGAEGSTDTQYF
TRBJ1-4 | few | - | TRBV3-1/TRBV3-2 | TGTGCCAGCAGCCCCGGGACAAACAATGAAAAACTGTTTTTT | CASSPGTNNEKLFF
TRBJ2-1 | - | - | TRBV7-9 | TGTGCCAGCAGCAAAGGGGCGGGGCTAGCGACAGCGGATGAGCAGTTCTTC | CASSKGAGLATADEQFF
TRBJ1-1 | once | - | TRBV2 | TGTGCCAGCACCCTCACAGGGCTGGGGACTGAAGCTTTCTTT | CASTLTGLGTEAFF
TRBJ2-3 | - | - | TRBV5-1 | TGCGCCAGCATTCCCGAGGGACTCGCGGGGGATACGCAGTATTTT | CASIPEGLAGDTQYF
TRBJ2-5 | once | TRBD2 | TRBV28 | TGTGCCAGCAAACTAGCGGGGGGTCAAGAGACCCAGTACTTC | CASKLAGGQETQYF
TRBJ1-1 | - | - | TRBV4-1 | TGCGCCAGCAGCCATGTCCCGGGACTCACATCGGTCCCTGAAGCTTTCTTT | CASSHVPGLTSVPEAFF
TRBJ2-7 | - | - | TRBV3-1/TRBV3-2 | TGTGCCAGCAGCCGGTCTTCCGGGGGCTACGAGCAGTACTTC | CASSRSSGGYEQYF
TRBJ2-3 | - | TRBD1 | TRBV7-9 | TGTGCCAGCAGCATAGGACAGGGCCCAGATACGCAGTATTTT | CASSIGQGPDTQYF
TRBJ1-2 | once | - | TRBV7-7 | TGTGCCAGCAGCTTATGGGTGGGGGCGGTCTATGGCTACACCTTC | CASSLWVGAVYGYTF
TRBJ2-7 | few | TRBD1 | TRBV2 | TGTGCCAGCAGTGAAGCGAGGGGACAGTACGAGCAGTACTTC | CASSEARGQYEQYF
TRBJ1-2 | - | - | TRBV19 | TGTGCCAGTGGGGGAGGACAGACTAACTATGGCTACACCTTC | CASGGGQTNYGYTF
TRBJ2-7 | - | TRBD1 | TRBV28 | TGTGCCAGCAGTTTTTTGGGACAGGCGACATCGGGCGAGCAGTACTTC | CASSFLGQATSGEQYF
TRBJ2-1 | - | - | TRBV9 | TGTGCCAGCAGCGTAGCCCCGCACGGGAATGAGCAGTTCTTC | CASSVAPHGNEQFF
TRBJ2-7 | few | TRBD2 | TRBV5-1 | TGCGCCAGCAGCTTGGGACTAGCGGGGGAAGCCCACGAGCAGTACTTC | CASSLGLAGEAHEQYF
TRBJ2-5 | once | TRBD1 | TRBV19 | TGTGCCAGTAGTCCGGGACAGGGTGGTCCCGAGACCCAGTACTTC | CASSPGQGGPETQYF
TRBJ1-4 | - | - | TRBV9 | TGTGCCAGCAGCTCACCAAAATGGAGGGAAAGAGATGAAAAACTGTTTTTT | CASSSPKWRERDEKLFF
TRBJ2-7 | - | - | TRBV11-3 | TGTGCCAGCAGCCCTGGACCCGCGTACGAGCAGTACTTC | CASSPGPAYEQYF
TRBJ1-6 | - | - | TRBV5-1 | TGCGCCAGCAGCCCGGCACGGAATAATTCACCCCTCCACTTT | CASSPARNNSPLHF
TRBJ1-6 | - | TRBD1 | TRBV9 | TGTGCCAGCAGTGAGGGGGACAGGGCTAATTCACCCCTCCACTTT | CASSEGDRANSPLHF
TRBJ1-6 | - | - | TRBV18 | TGTGCCAGCTCGGCCCTTGGTAGGGATTCACCCCTCCACTTT | CASSALGRDSPLHF